The clone carrying this TCR beta chain has just a few counts. Its antigen is not identified. The data derive from a study of spatial heterogeneity in lung cancer. Study-wide results and limits: The estimated TCR-seq coverage of tumor T cells amounted to 6% to 7% when looking at alpha chains and approximately 14% when looking at beta chains. For expanded intratumoral alpha and beta TCRs, counts tracked tumor mutation counts.

Using its own MiXCR run on the 5' RACE reads, TCRdb lists one record per CDR3 protein. Counted here are approximately 7,000 distinct CDR3 sequences, roughly 15% occurring once; the ten biggest clones make up roughly 8%. The time point is: sample taken at primary tumor resection. This receptor was obtained from a male donor with early-stage non-small cell lung cancer. The specimen was lung tumor tissue, collected at surgery.

The CDR3 here is CAISETSKGELFF. In DNA, the CDR3 is TGTGCCATCAGCGAGACATCCAAGGGGGAGCTGTTTTTT. V usage is TRBV10-3 and J usage is TRBJ2-2; no clear D. V was cut by 6 bases and J by 8 bases, with 13 bases left in between. Germline V gene sequence: CDR1 ENHRY, CDR2 SYGVKD. This CDR3 has 13 amino acids.